Sequencing of this TCR beta chain was carried out in a study of blood T cell repertoires in COVID-19. In the authors' methods: Nucleated cell counts were estimated from reference gene primer amplification. TCRdb's copy holds only in-frame clones and misses some; the assay was immunoSEQ multiplex PCR. V, J and clone size are taken as reported in that table, and D and trimming were inferred from the DNA itself. In the table there are approximately 250,000 clones, approximately 80% of which are singletons. The CDR3 has 14 amino acids. The J segment lost 6 bases and the V segment lost 5 bases, leaving 7 bases of the junction unmatched. CDR1 is SGHTA and CDR2 is FQGNSA in the germline V gene.

Sequencing was done on a sample of peripheral blood. The sequence was collected from a woman aged 45-60 years with acute or convalescent COVID-19. The chain uses TRBV7-2 and TRBJ2-4; TRBD1 aligns across 7 bases. The CDR3 protein is CASSARQGINIQYF. The CDR3 DNA is TGTGCCAGCAGCGCTAGACAGGGAATAAACATTCAGTACTTC.